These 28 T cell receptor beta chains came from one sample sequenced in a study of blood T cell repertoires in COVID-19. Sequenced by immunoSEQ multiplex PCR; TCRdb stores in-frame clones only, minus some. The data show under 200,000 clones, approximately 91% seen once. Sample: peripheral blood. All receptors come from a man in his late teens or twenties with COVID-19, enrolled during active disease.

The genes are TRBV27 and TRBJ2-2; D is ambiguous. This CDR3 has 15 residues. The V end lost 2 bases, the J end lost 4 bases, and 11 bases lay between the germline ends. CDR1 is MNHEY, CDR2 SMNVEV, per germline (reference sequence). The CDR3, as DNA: TGTGCCAGCAGTTTAGCCTCCCTCGGCACCGGGGAGCTGTTTTTT. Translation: CASSLASLGTGELFF.

In DNA form, the CDR3 reads TGTGCCAGCAGTCCACGGACAGGGGGCAACGAGCAGTACTTC. Its protein is CASSPRTGGNEQYF. The V and J genes are TRBV7-2 and TRBJ2-7; 11 bases fit TRBD1. Germline V lookup: CDR1 SGHTA, CDR2 FQGNSA. The CDR3 is 14 residues long. The junction had 6 bases not matched to a gene; V was cut back by 6 bases and J by 5 bases.

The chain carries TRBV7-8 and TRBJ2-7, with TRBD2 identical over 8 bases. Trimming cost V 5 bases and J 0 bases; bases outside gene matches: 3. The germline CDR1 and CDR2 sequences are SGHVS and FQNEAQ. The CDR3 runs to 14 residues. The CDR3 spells CASSLSGTSYEQYF. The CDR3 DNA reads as TGTGCCAGCAGCCTTAGCGGGACCTCCTACGAGCAGTACTTC.

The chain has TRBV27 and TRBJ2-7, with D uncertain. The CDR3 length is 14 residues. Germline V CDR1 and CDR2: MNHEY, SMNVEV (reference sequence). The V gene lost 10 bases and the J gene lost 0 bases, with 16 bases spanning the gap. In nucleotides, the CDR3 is TGTGCCACCAGGTTTGGTGTGAGCTCCTACGAGCAGTACTTC. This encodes CATRFGVSSYEQYF.

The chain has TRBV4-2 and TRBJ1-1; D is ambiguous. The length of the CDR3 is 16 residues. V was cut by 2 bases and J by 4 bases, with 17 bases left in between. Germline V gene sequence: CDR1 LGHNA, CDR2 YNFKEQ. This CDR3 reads CASSQWRGSVGTEAFF. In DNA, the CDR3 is TGTGCCAGCAGCCAATGGCGGGGATCGGTGGGCACTGAAGCTTTCTTT.

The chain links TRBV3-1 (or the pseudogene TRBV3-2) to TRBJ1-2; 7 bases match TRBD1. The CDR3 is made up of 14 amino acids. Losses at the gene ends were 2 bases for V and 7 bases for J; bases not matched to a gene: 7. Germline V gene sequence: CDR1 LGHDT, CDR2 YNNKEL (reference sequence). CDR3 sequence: CASSQQDRRGGYTF. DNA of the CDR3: TGTGCCAGCAGCCAACAGGACAGGAGGGGTGGCTACACCTTC.

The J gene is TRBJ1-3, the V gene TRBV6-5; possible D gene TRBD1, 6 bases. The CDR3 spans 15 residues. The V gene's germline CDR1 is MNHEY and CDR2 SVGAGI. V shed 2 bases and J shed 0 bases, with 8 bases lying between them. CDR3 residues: CASSYGGASGNTIYF. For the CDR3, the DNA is TGTGCCAGCAGTTACGGGGGGGCCTCTGGAAACACCATATATTTT.

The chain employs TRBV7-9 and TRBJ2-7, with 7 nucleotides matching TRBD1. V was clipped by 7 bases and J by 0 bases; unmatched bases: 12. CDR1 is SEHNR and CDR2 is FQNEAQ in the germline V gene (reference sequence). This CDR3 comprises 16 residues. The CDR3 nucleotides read TGTGCCAGCACCACCGGGACAGTAAGAAGCTCCTACGAGCAGTACTTC. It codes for CASTTGTVRSSYEQYF.

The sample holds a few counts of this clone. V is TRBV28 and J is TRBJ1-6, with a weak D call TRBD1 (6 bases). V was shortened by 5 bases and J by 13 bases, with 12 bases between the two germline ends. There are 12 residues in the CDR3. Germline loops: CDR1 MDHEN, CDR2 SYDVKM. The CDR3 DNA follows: TGTGCCAGCAGTCCCCCTAGGGGGCCCCTCCACTTT. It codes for CASSPPRGPLHF.

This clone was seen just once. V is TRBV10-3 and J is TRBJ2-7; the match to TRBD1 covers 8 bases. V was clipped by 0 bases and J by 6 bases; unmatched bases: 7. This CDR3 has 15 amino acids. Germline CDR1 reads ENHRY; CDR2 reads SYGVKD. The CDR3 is CAISESPGGEGEQYF. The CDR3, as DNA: TGTGCCATCAGTGAGTCGCCAGGGGGCGAGGGCGAGCAGTACTTC.

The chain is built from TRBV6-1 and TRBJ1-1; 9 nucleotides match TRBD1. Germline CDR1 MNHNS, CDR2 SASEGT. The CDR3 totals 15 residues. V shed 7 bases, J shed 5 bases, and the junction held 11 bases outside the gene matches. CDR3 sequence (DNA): TGTGCCAGCAAACACCCGGGACAGGGAGAAACTGAAGCTTTCTTT. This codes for CASKHPGQGETEAFF.

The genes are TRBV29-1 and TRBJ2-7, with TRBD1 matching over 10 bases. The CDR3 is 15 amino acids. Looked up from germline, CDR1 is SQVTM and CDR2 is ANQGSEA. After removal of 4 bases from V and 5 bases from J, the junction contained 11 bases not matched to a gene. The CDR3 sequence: CSVGISGTGAHEQYF. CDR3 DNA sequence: TGCAGCGTTGGGATTTCTGGGACAGGGGCACACGAGCAGTACTTC.

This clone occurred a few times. The CDR3 coding sequence is TGTGCCAGCAGCTTAGATACCGCGGTGGACGAGCAGTACTTC. It encodes CASSLDTAVDEQYF. The genes are TRBV7-9 and TRBJ2-7; D not resolved. The CDR3 extends over 14 amino acids. Germline V gene data show CDR1 as SEHNR and CDR2 as FQNEAQ (reference sequence). With 1 base removed from V and 5 bases from J, the gap between germline ends came to 12 bases.

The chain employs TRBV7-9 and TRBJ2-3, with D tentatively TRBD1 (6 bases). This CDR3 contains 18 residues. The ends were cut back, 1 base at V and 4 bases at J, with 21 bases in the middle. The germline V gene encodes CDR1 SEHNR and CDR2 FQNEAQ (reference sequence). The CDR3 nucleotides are TGTGCCAGCAGCTTAGTTTTTGGTACCACAGGGAAGGCAGATACGCAGTATTTT. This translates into CASSLVFGTTGKADTQYF.

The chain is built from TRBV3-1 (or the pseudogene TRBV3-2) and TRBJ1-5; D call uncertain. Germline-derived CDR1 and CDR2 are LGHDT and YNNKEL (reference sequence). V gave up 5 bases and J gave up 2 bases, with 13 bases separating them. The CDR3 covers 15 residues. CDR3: CASSADPGGNQPQHF. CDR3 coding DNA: TGTGCCAGCAGCGCAGATCCCGGGGGCAATCAGCCCCAGCATTTT.

The CDR3, as DNA: TGTGCCAGTACCCCATCTTTGGCCTCCTACGAGCAGTACTTC. Residues: CASTPSLASYEQYF. The rearrangement joins TRBV19 to TRBJ2-7; no reliable D call. Germline V gene sequence: CDR1 LNHDA, CDR2 SQIVND (reference sequence). This CDR3 spans 14 amino acids. Trimming removed 7 bases at V and 0 bases at J, with 13 bases between.

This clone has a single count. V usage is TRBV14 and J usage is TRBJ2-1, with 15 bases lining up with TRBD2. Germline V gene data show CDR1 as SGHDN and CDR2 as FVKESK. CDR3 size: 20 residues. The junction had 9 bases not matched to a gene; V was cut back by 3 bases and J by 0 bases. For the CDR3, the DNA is TGTGCCAGCAGCCACCTGGGGACTAGCGGGAGGCACAGCTCCTACAATGAGCAGTTCTTC. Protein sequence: CASSHLGTSGRHSSYNEQFF.

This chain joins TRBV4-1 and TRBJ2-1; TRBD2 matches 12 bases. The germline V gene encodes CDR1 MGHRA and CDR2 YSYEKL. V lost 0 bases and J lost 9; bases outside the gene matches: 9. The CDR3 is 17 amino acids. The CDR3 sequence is CASSQDGRTSGISEQFF. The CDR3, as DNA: TGCGCCAGCAGCCAAGATGGGAGGACTAGCGGGATAAGTGAGCAGTTCTTC.

The CDR3 spells CASSARERETQYF. The CDR3, as DNA: TGTGCCAGCAGCGCGAGGGAGCGGGAGACCCAGTACTTC. The chain joins TRBV7-9 to TRBJ2-5, with D possibly TRBD2 on 5 matching bases. V was clipped by 5 bases and J by 5 bases, with 12 bases between them. The CDR3 length is 13 residues. Germline CDR1 and CDR2: SEHNR and FQNEAQ (reference sequence).

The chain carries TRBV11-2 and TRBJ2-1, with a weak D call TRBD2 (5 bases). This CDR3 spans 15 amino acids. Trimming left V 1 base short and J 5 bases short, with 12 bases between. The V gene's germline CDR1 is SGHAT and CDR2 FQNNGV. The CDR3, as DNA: TGTGCCAGCAGCTTAGTGGGTAGCGCCAACAATGAGCAGTTCTTC. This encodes CASSLVGSANNEQFF.

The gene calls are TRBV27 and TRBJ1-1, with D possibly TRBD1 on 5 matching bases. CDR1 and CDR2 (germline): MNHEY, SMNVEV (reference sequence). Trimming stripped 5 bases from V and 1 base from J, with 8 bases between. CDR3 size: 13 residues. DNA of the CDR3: TGTGCCAGCAGTACAGACAGGAACACTGAAGCTTTCTTT. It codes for CASSTDRNTEAFF.

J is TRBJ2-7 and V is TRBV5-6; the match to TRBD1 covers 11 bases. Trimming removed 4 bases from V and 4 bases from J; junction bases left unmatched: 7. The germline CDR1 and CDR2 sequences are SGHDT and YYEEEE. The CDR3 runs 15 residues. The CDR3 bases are TGTGCCAGCAGCCCGGGACAGGGGGGTTTTTACGAGCAGTACTTC. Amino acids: CASSPGQGGFYEQYF.

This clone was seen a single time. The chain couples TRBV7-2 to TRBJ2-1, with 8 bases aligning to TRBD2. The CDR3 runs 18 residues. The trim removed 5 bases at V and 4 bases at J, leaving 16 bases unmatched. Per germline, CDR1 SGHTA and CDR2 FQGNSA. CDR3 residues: CASSPTVDSGTVYNEQFF. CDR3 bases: TGTGCCAGCAGCCCCACCGTTGATAGCGGGACCGTTTACAATGAGCAGTTCTTC.

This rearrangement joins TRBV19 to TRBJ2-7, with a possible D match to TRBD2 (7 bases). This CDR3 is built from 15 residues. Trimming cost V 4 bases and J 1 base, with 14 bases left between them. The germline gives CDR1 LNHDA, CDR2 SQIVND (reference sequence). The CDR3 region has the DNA TGTGCCAGTAGTAACGCGGCGGGGGCATCCTACGAGCAGTACTTC. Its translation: CASSNAAGASYEQYF.

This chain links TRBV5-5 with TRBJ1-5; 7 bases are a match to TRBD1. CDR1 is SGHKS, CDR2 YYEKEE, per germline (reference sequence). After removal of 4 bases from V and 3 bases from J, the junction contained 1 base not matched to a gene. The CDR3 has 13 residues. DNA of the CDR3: TGTGCCAGCAGCACAGGGGACAATCAGCCCCAGCATTTT. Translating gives CASSTGDNQPQHF.

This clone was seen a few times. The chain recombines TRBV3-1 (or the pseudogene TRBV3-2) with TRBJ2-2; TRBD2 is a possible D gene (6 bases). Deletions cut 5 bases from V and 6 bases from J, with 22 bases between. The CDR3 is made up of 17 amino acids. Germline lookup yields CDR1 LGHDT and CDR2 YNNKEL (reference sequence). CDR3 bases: TGTGCCAGCAGCGTAATCCCTCACAGTCCGGGGGCCGGGGAGCTGTTTTTT. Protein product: CASSVIPHSPGAGELFF.

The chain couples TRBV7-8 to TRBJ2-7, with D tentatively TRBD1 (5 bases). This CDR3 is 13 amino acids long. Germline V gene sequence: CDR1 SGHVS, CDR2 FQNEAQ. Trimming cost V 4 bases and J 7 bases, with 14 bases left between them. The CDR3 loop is CASSSYSGKEQYF. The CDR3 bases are TGTGCCAGCAGCTCATACTCAGGGAAGGAGCAGTACTTC.

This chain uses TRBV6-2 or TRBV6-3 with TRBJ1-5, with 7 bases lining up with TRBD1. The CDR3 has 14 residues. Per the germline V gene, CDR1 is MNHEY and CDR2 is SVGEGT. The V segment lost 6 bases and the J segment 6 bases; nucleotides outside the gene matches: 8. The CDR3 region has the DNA TGTGCCAGCAGCCCGCTTAGGGACAGTCAGCCCCAGCATTTT. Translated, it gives CASSPLRDSQPQHF.